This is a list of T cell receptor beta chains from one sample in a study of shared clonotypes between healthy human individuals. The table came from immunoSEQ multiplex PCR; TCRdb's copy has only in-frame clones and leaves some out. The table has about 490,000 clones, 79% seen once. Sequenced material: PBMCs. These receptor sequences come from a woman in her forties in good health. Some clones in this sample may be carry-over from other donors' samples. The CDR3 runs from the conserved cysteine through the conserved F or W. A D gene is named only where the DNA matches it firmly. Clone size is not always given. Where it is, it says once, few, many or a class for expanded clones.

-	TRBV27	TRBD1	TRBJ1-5	TGTGCCAGCAGTTTAGGGACAGGGCGGGGCAATCAGCCCCAGCATTTT	CASSLGTGRGNQPQHF
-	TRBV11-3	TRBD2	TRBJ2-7	TGTGCCAGCAGCTTTACTAGCGGGAGCTACGAGCAGTACTTC	CASSFTSGSYEQYF
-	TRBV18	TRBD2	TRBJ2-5	TGTGCCAGCTCACCCGGGACTAGCTCGTTCCAAGAGACCCAGTACTTC	CASSPGTSSFQETQYF
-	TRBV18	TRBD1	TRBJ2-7	TGTGCCAGCTCACCCGGGACAGGGGGATACGAGCAGTACTTC	CASSPGTGGYEQYF
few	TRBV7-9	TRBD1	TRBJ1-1	TGTGCCAGCAGCTTAGGTTTCACAGGGGAAAGCGAAGCTTTCTTT	CASSLGFTGESEAFF
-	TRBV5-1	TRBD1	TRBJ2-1	TGCGCCAGCAGCTTGGCCGGGAGACAGGGGACTGGGCAGTTCTTC	CASSLAGRQGTGQFF
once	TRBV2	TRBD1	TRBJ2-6	TGTGCCAGCAGTTTACAGGGGGCTGGTGGGGCCAACGTCCTGACTTTC	CASSLQGAGGANVLTF
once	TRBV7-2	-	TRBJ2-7	TGTGCCAGCAGCTCTGATCCCTCGGGGTACGAGCAGTACTTC	CASSSDPSGYEQYF
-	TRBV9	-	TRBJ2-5	TGTGCCAGCAGCGGGGGGGTTGGAGAGACCCAGTACTTC	CASSGGVGETQYF
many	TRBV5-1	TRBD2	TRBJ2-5	TGCGCCAGCAGCTGGACTAGCGGGACGTTGGGGGAGACCCAGTACTTC	CASSWTSGTLGETQYF
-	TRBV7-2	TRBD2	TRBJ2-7	TGTGCCAGCAGCACAGTAGCGGGAGGGCCCTACGAGCAGTACTTC	CASSTVAGGPYEQYF
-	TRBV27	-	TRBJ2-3	TGTGCCAGCAGTTTATCGGGAGTATCTACAGATACGCAGTATTTT	CASSLSGVSTDTQYF
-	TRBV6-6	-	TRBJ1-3	TGTGCCAGCAGTTACTCCCCGGGGGACACCATATATTTT	CASSYSPGDTIYF
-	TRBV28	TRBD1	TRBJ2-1	TGTGCCAGCAGGGGGACAGGGTCTGGTGAGCAGTTCTTC	CASRGTGSGEQFF
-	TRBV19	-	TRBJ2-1	TGTGCCAGGAGCGGGTGTACTTCCCTTACCTTCTTC	CARSGCTSLTFF
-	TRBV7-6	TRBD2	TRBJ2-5	TGTGCCAGCAGCGAAAGACTAGCCGGCGAGACCCAGTACTTC	CASSERLAGETQYF
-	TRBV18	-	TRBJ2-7	TGTGCCAGCTCACCCTCGGGCCAGCATTACGAGCAGTACTTC	CASSPSGQHYEQYF
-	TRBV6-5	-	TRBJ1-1	TGTGCCAGCAGTCGACAAGGGACTGAAGCTTTCTTT	CASSRQGTEAFF
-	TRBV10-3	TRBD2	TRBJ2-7	TGTGCCATCAGTGAGTCTAGCGGGGGTTCCTACGAGCAGTACTTC	CAISESSGGSYEQYF
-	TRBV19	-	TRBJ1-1	TGTGCCAGTAGCACCGGTTGGGGGAGGACTGAAGCTTTCTTT	CASSTGWGRTEAFF
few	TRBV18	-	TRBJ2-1	TGTGCCAGCTCCGCCTCTGGTGATGAGCAGTTCTTC	CASSASGDEQFF
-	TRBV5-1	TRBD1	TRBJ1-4	TGCGCCAGCAGCTTAGACAGGGCTCGGAATGAAAAACTGTTTTTT	CASSLDRARNEKLFF
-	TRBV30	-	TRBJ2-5	TGTGCCTGCCAGGGTCAAGAGACCCAGTACTTC	CACQGQETQYF
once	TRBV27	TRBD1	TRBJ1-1	TGTGCCAGCAGTTTAGACAGGGGTTGGTACACTGAAGCTTTCTTT	CASSLDRGWYTEAFF
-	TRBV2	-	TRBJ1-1	TGTGCCAGCAGTCCCTTGACAGAACCGAACACTGAAGCTTTCTTT	CASSPLTEPNTEAFF
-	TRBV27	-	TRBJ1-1	TGTGCCAGCAGTTTAAACAGGGACATGAACACTGAAGCTTTCTTT	CASSLNRDMNTEAFF
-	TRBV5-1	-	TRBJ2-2	TGCGCCAGCAGCTTGGGTTTCGCGGGCGGGGAGCTGTTTTTT	CASSLGFAGGELFF
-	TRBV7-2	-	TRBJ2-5	TGTGCCAGCAGCTTAAGGACGGCTAGAGAGACCCAGTACTTC	CASSLRTARETQYF
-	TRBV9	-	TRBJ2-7	TGTGCCAGCAGCCCATCAGGGATCCGGGACGAGCAGTACTTC	CASSPSGIRDEQYF
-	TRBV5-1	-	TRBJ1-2	TGCGCCAGCAGCCCTGGACGGGCCGGGGGCTATGGCTACACCTTC	CASSPGRAGGYGYTF
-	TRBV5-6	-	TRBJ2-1	TGTGCCAGCAGCGGAAACCCCGACCCGAGCTCCTACAATGAGCAGTTCTTC	CASSGNPDPSSYNEQFF
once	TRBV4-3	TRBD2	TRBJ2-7	TGCGCCAGCAGCTTAAGGACTAGCGGGTCCTACGAGCAGTACTTC	CASSLRTSGSYEQYF